The source of this T cell receptor beta chain is a study of blood T cell repertoires in COVID-19 (dated by TCRdb to about 2020). For context, the study as a whole: Collaborator samples came from the United States, Italy and Spain and covered acute and convalescent phases of COVID-19. The material from the prospective study consisted of cDNA or gDNA derived from T cells, B-cell-depleted T cells, or PBMCs. Deeply sampled blood TCRbeta repertoires from subjects exposed to, actively infected with, or recovered from COVID-19 were included in the dataset. The repertoires were released in a freely available public database intended as a resource for research on the immune response to SARS-CoV-2. The samples were drawn from two sources: the first 160 participants of the ongoing ImmuneRACE study, and over 950 subjects contributed by 6 global collaborators. A de-identified subject ID, COVID-19 status, age in years and sex were almost always included in the sample metadata. Where available, HLA class I and class II types were obtained from metadata supplied by the sample provider rather than from assay-based typing.

The collaborating institutions used their own protocols to collect whole blood in K2EDTA tubes. For TCRbeta analysis, collaborators shipped samples in one of three forms: frozen whole blood, isolated PBMCs, or DNA extracted from either of those sample types. CDR1 and CDR2 are drawn from the germline V gene: SGHTA, FQGTGA. Inclusive of the bounding cysteine and phenylalanine, the CDR3 is 13 residues long. This entry keeps only the CDR3 DNA: 39 bases, framed from base 1. On this clone itself: The clone's antigen remains unknown. An end of the junction differs from the germline gene, which may be a read error.

The paper as a whole reports these results and caveats: How much clinical and demographic metadata was included differed by source and by participant, and the metadata was provided uncurated.

TCRbeta CDR3 regions were amplified from genomic DNA using the immunoSEQ Assay, a bias-controlled multiplex PCR. Concerning the study's data processing: Within the assay, amplification of reference gene primers was used to estimate how many nucleated cells each sample contained. To quantify the absolute abundance of each unique TCRbeta CDR3 rearrangement, sequence reads were collapsed and filtered. Productive Simpson clonality was computed per sample as the square root of Simpson's diversity index over productive rearrangements. Entries here come from immuneACCESS through TCRdb and include only in-frame sequences with V and J called. Some clones fail to appear in such tables; in the studies checked, an unresolved V gene covers under half of the shortfall, and the cause of the remainder is unknown. V, J and clone size are those of that table, while D and trimming were read from the DNA. The sample has 55,000 to 70,000 clones on record, over 70% of them singletons. Of the sample, 3.2% is held by the ten largest clones.

Recombination joined TRBV7-3 with TRBJ2-3, with 7 central nucleotides matching TRBD1. This sequence was found in a man aged 60 to 69 with acute or convalescent COVID-19. Source material: peripheral blood. Read as DNA, the sequence is TGTGCCAGCAGCTCAACTATACAGGGGCCGCCGAATTTT. This translates into CASSSTIQGPPNF.